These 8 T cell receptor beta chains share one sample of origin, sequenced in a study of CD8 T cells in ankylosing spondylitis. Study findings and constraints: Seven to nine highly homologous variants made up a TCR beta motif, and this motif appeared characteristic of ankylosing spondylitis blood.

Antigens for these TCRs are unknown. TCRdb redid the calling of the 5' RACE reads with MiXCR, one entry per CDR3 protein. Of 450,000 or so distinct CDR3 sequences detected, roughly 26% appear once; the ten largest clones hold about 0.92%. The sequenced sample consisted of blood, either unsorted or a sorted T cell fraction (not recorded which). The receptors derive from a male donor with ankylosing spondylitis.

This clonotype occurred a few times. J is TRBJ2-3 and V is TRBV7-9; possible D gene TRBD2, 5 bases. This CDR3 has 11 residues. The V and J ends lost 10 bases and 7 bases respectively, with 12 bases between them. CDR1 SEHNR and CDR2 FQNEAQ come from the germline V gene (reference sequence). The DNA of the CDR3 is TGTGCCATCAACCCGGGGAATACGCAGTATTTT. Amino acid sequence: CAINPGNTQYF. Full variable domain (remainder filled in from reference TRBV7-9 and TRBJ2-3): DTGVSQNPRHKITKRGQNVTFRCDPISEHNRLYWYRQTLGQGPEFLTYFQNEAQLEKSRLLSDRFSAERPKGSFSTLEIQRTEQGDSAMYLCAINPGNTQYFGPGTRLTVL.

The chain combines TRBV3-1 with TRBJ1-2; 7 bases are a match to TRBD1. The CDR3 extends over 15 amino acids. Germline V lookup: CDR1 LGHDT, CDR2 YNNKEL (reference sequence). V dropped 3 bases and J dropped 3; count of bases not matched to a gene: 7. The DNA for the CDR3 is TGTGCCAGCAGCCACCCGACAGGGACCGACTATGGCTACACCTTC. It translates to CASSHPTGTDYGYTF.

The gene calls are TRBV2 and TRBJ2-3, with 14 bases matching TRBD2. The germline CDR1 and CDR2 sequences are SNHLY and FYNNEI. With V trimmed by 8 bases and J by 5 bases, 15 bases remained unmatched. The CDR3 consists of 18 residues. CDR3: CASGSPTSGRAWEDTQYF. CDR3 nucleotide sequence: TGTGCCAGCGGTTCCCCGACTAGCGGGAGGGCCTGGGAAGATACGCAGTATTTT.

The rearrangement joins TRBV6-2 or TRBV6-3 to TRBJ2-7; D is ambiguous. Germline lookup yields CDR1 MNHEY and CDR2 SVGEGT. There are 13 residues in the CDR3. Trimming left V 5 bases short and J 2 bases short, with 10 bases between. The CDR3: CASSKEETYEQYV. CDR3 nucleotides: TGTGCCAGCAGTAAGGAAGAAACCTACGAGCAGTACGTC.

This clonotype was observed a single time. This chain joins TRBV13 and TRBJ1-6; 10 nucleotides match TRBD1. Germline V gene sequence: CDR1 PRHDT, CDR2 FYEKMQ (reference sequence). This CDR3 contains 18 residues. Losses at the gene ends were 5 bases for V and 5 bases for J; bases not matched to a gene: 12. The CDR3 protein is CASSNTRDRGHDNSPLHF. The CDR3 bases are TGTGCCAGCAGCAATACCCGGGACAGGGGACACGATAATTCACCCCTCCACTTT. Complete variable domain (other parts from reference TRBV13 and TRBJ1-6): AAGVIQSPRHLIKEKRETATLKCYPIPRHDTVYWYQQGPGQDPQFLISFYEKMQSDKGSIPDRFSAQQFSDYHSELNMSSLELGDSALYFCASSNTRDRGHDNSPLHFGNGTRLTVT.

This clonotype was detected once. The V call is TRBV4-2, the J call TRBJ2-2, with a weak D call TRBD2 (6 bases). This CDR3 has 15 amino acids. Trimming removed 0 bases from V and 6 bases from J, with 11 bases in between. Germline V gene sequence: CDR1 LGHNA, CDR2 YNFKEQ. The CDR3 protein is CASSQDTSRPGELFF. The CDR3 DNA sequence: TGTGCCAGCAGCCAAGATACTAGCCGCCCCGGGGAGCTGTTTTTT.

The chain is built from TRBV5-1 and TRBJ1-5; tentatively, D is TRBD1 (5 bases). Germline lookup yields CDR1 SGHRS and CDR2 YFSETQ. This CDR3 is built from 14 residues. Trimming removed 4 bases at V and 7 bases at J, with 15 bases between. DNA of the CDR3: TGCGCCAGCAGCCCGCTCGGGGGTGAACAGCCCCAGCATTTT. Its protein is CASSPLGGEQPQHF.

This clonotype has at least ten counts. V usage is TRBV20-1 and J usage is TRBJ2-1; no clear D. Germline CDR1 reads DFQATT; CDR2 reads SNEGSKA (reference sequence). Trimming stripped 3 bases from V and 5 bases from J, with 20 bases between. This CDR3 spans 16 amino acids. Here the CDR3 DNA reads TGCAGTGCTAGCACCACATTCTGGGCGACACACAATGAGCAGTTCTTC. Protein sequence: CSASTTFWATHNEQFF.